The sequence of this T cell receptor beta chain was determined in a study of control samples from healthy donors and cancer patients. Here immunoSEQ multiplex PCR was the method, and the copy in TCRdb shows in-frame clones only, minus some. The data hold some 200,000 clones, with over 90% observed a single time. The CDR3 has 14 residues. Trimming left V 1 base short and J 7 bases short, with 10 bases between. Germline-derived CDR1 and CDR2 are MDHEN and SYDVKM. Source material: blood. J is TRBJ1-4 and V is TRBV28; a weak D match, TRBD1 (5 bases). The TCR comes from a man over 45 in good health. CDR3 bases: TGTGCCAGCAGTTTATCTGGGGACGGTGAAAAACTGTTTTTT. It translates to CASSLSGDGEKLFF. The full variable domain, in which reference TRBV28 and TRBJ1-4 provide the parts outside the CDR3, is DVKVTQSSRYLVKRTGEKVFLECVQDMDHENMFWYRQDPGLGLRLIYFSYDVKMKEKGDIPEGYSVSREKKERFSLILESASTNQTSMYLCASSLSGDGEKLFFGSGTQLSVL.